This TCR beta chain comes out of a study of blood T cell repertoires in COVID-19. Produced via immunoSEQ multiplex PCR; TCRdb's table is partial and in-frame only. This table holds about 75,000 clones, 88% found once. Germline assignment: CDR1 LGHDT and CDR2 YNNKEL (reference sequence). Trimming removed 3 bases at V and 7 bases at J, with 12 bases between. The CDR3 extends over 13 amino acids. This clone was recorded once. V gene TRBV3-1 (or the pseudogene TRBV3-2) combines with J gene TRBJ1-2; D perhaps matches TRBD1 (6 bases). Material for sequencing was peripheral blood. The source of this sequence is a human donor in a cohort sampled during active COVID-19. The CDR3 DNA sequence: TGTGCCAGCAGCCAGGCACAGGGTCCTGGCTACACCTTC. Translated: CASSQAQGPGYTF.